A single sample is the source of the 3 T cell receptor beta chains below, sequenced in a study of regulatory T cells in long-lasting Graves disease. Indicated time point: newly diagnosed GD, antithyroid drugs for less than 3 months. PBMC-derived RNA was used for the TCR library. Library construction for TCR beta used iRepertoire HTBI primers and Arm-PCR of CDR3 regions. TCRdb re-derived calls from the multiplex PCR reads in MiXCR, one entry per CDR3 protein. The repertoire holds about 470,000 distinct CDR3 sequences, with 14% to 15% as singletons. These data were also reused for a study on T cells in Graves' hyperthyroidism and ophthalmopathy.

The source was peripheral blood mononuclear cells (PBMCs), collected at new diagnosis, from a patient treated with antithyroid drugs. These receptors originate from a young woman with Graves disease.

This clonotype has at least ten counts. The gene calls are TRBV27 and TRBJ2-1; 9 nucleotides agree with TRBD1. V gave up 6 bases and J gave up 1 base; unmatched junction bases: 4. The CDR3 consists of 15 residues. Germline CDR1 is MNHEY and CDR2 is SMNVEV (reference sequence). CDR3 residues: CASSQGQGSYNEQFF. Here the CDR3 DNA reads TGTGCCAGCAGCCAAGGACAGGGGTCCTACAATGAGCAGTTCTTC.

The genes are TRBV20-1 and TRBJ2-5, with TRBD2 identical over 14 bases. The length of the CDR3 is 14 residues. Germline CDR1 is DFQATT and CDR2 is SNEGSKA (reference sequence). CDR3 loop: CSSPGTSGSETQYF. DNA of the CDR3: TGCAGCTCACCCGGGACTAGCGGGAGTGAGACCCAGTACTTC.

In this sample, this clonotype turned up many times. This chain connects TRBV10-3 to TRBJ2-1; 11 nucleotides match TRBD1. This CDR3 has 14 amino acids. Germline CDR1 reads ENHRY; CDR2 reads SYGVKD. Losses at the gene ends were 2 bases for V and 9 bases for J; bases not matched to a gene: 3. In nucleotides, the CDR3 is TGTGCCATCAGTGAGAGGACAGGGGGCTTTGAGCAGTTCTTC. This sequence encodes CAISERTGGFEQFF.